Listed below are T cell receptor beta chains from one sample, sequenced in a study of shared clonotypes between healthy human individuals. Profiling relied on immunoSEQ multiplex PCR, and the TCRdb table lists in-frame clones only, not all of them. The table has around 1.1 million clones, approximately 80% seen once. The sample consisted of memory CD4+ T cells from PBMCs. These receptors originate from a man aged 18-30 years in good health. Some clones in this sample may be carry-over from other donors' samples. The CDR3 runs from the conserved cysteine through the conserved F or W. D genes are given only for firm matches. Where a row states a size, it is once, few, many or the class of an expanded clone; other rows omit it.

V	D	J	size	DNA	CDR3
TRBV5-1	.	TRBJ2-7	.	TGCGCCACCAGACAAGGGCCAACCGATTCCTACGAGCAGTACTTC	CATRQGPTDSYEQYF
TRBV7-6	.	TRBJ2-5	.	TGTGCCAGCAGCTTAGATCAAGAGACCCAGTACTTC	CASSLDQETQYF
TRBV2	.	TRBJ2-5	.	TGTGCCAGCAGCGCCGGGGAGACCCAGTACTTC	CASSAGETQYF
TRBV10-3	TRBD2	TRBJ2-1	.	TGTGCCATCAGTGCGGGAACTAGCGGGAATGAGCAGTTCTTC	CAISAGTSGNEQFF
TRBV7-3	.	TRBJ2-7	.	TGTGCCAGCAGCTTAATTAGTGGGGGCTCCTACGAGCAGTACTTC	CASSLISGGSYEQYF
TRBV11-3	.	TRBJ2-2	.	TGTGCCAGCAGCCACCTGAACACCGGGGAGCTGTTTTTT	CASSHLNTGELFF
TRBV28	TRBD1	TRBJ1-5	once	TGTGCCAGCAAGGGAGGGGAGGGGGCCGGTCAGCCCCAGCATTTT	CASKGGEGAGQPQHF
TRBV5-1	.	TRBJ1-4	.	TGCGCCAGCAGCTTGGAGGGGTACGAAAAACTGTTTTTT	CASSLEGYEKLFF
TRBV28	TRBD1	TRBJ1-2	.	TGTGCCAGCAGTTTTTTAGGTCCGGGACAGATCTATGGCTACACCTTC	CASSFLGPGQIYGYTF
TRBV28	TRBD1	TRBJ1-1	.	TGTGCCAGCAGTCCATGGACAGGGACTGAAGCTTTCTTT	CASSPWTGTEAFF
TRBV5-1	.	TRBJ2-3	.	TGCGCCAGCAGCTTGACGCAGGGGGGCGATACGCAGTATTTT	CASSLTQGGDTQYF
TRBV5-1	TRBD1	TRBJ1-1	.	TGCGCCAGCAGCTTGGCTGCGGGACAGGGGGCGAAAGCTTTCTTT	CASSLAAGQGAKAFF
TRBV28	.	TRBJ2-2	few	TGTGCCAGCAGTTTCTCCGGGGAGCTGTTTTTT	CASSFSGELFF
TRBV6-1	.	TRBJ2-2	.	TGTGCCAGCGGCGGGGAGCTGTTTTTT	CASGGELFF
TRBV6-5	TRBD2	TRBJ2-1	once	TGTGCCAGCAGTTTACGGGAGGGCCGAGTCTTC	CASSLREGRVF
TRBV25-1	.	TRBJ1-2	.	TGTGCCAGCAGCCCGACAGGATCAGCTAACTATGGCTACACCTTC	CASSPTGSANYGYTF
TRBV5-1	.	TRBJ2-3	.	TGCGCCAGCAGCTTGGGTGTGGGATGGAGCACAGATACGCAGTATTTT	CASSLGVGWSTDTQYF
TRBV6-5	TRBD2	TRBJ2-7	once	TGTGCCAGCAGTCAGCGGGAGGCCCCCGAGCAGTACTTC	CASSQREAPEQYF
TRBV6-5	TRBD1	TRBJ1-5	once	TGTGCCAGCAGGCCGACAGGGAGTAAATTACAGCCCCAGCATTTT	CASRPTGSKLQPQHF
TRBV7-9	.	TRBJ1-2	.	TGTGCCAGCAGCCGGACCGACTACGACTATGGCTACACCTTC	CASSRTDYDYGYTF
TRBV27	.	TRBJ1-5	.	TGTGCCAGCAGGGACGGAACTCATAGCAATCAGCCCCAGCATTTT	CASRDGTHSNQPQHF
TRBV7-9	.	TRBJ1-1	.	TGTGCCAGCAGCCCCCTCCCAGGGTGGAACACTGAAGCTTTCTTT	CASSPLPGWNTEAFF
TRBV5-3	.	TRBJ1-5	once	TGTGCCAGAAGCTTCGCTGCCTGGCGTCAGCCCCAGCATTTT	CARSFAAWRQPQHF
TRBV28	TRBD1	TRBJ2-1	once	TGTGCCAGCAGTGTCGGGACAGGGGTTGGTGAGCAGTTCTTC	CASSVGTGVGEQFF
TRBV7-9	.	TRBJ1-1	few	TGTGCCAGCAGCTTAGCGGCGGGACCCCAAGCTTTCTTT	CASSLAAGPQAFF
TRBV30	.	TRBJ1-6	.	TGTGCCTGGAGTAGGAACAGGGATTCACCCCTCCACTTT	CAWSRNRDSPLHF
TRBV6-4	.	TRBJ1-2	few	TGTGCCAGCAGTGAACAGGGTTCGGGCGGCTACACCTTC	CASSEQGSGGYTF
TRBV9	TRBD2	TRBJ2-1	.	TGTGCCAGCAGCCTGCGCGGGGGCTCCTACAATGAGCAGTTCTTC	CASSLRGGSYNEQFF
TRBV6-1	.	TRBJ1-5	.	TGTGCCAGCAGAGGGACGGCGGATCAGCCCCAGCATTTT	CASRGTADQPQHF
TRBV5-8	TRBD1	TRBJ2-5	few	TGTGCCAGCAGCTTCGGACAGGGCCCCCAAGAGACCCAGTACTTC	CASSFGQGPQETQYF
TRBV15	TRBD2	TRBJ2-1	.	TGTGCCACCAGCAGAGATAAGCGGGACCGTTACAATGAGCAGTTCTTC	CATSRDKRDRYNEQFF
TRBV30	TRBD1	TRBJ2-7	.	TGTGCCTGGAGTGTGGGGACAGGGAACTACGAGCAGTACTTC	CAWSVGTGNYEQYF